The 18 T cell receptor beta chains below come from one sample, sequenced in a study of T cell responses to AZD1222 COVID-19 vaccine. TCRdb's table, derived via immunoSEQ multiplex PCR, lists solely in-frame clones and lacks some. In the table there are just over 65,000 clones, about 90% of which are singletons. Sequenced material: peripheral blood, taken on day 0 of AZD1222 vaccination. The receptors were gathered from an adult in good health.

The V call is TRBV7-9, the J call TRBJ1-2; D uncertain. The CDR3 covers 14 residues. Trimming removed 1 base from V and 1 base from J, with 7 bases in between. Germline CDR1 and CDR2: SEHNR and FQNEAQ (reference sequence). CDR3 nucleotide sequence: TGTGCCAGCAGCTTAGAACCGTTTAACTATGGCTACACCTTC. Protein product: CASSLEPFNYGYTF.

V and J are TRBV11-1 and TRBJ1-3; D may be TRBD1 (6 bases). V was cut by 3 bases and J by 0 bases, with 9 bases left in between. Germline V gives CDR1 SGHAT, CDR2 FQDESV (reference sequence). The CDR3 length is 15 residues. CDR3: CASSFGQFSGNTIYF. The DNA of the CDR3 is TGTGCCAGCAGCTTTGGACAGTTCTCTGGAAACACCATATATTTT.

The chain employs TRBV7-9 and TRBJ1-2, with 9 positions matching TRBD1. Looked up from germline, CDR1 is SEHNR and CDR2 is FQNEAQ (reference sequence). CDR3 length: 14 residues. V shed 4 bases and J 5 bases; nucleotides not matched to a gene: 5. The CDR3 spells CASSSDGQGYGYTF. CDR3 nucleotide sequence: TGTGCCAGCAGCTCCGACGGACAGGGGTATGGCTACACCTTC.

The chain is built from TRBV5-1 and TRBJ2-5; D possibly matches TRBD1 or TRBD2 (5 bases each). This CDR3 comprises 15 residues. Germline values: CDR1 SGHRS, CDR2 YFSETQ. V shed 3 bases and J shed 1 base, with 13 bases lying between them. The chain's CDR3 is CASSWDVLAQETQYF. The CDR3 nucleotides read TGCGCCAGCAGCTGGGACGTACTGGCCCAAGAGACCCAGTACTTC.

The CDR3 reads CASSVGLAGANEQYF. The CDR3, as DNA: TGTGCCAGCAGCGTCGGACTAGCGGGAGCTAACGAGCAGTACTTC. The rearrangement links TRBV9 to TRBJ2-7; TRBD2 agrees at 13 bases. CDR3 length: 15 residues. The V gene's germline CDR1 is SGDLS and CDR2 YYNGEE. Unmatched junction bases numbered 4, after V lost 2 bases and J lost 5 bases.

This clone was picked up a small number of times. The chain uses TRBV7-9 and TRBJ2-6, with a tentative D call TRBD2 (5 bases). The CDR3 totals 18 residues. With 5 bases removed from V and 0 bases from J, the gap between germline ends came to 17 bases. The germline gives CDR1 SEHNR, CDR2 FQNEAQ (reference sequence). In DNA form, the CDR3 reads TGTGCCAGCAGCCTATATGACCGCGACTACTCTGGGGCCAACGTCCTGACTTTC. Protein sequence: CASSLYDRDYSGANVLTF.

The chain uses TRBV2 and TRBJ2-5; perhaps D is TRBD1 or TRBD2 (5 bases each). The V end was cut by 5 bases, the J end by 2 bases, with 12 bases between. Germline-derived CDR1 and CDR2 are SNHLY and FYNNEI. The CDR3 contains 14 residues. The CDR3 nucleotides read TGTGCCAGCAGTACCGGGGACCAACAAGAGACCCAGTACTTC. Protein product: CASSTGDQQETQYF.

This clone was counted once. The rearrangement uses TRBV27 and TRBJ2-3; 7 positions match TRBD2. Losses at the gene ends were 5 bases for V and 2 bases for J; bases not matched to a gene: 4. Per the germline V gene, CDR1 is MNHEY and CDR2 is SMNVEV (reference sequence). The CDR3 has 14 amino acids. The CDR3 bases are TGTGCCAGCAGTCACCGGGGGGACACAGATACGCAGTATTTT. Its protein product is CASSHRGDTDTQYF.

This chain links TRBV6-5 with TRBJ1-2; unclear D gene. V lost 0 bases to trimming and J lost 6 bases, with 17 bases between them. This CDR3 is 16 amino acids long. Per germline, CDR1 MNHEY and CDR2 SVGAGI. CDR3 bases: TGTGCCAGCAGTTACTCGAGTGGATTCGTTGTAAATGGCTACACCTTC. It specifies CASSYSSGFVVNGYTF.

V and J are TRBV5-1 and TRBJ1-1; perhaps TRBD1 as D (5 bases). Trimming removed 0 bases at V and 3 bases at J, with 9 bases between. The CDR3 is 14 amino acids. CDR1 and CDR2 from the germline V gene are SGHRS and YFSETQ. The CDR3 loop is CASSLERRDTEAFF. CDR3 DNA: TGCGCCAGCAGCTTGGAGCGCAGGGACACTGAAGCTTTCTTT.

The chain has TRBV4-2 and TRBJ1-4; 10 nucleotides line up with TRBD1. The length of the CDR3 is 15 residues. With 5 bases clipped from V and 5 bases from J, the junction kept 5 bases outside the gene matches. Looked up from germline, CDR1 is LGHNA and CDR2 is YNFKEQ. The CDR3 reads CASSTRQGANEKLFF. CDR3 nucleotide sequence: TGTGCCAGCAGCACCCGACAGGGGGCGAATGAAAAACTGTTTTTT.

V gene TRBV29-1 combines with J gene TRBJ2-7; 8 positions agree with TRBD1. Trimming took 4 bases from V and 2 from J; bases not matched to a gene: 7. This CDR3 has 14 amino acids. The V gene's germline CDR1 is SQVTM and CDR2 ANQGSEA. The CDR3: CSVAQTGATYEQYF. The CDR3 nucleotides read TGCAGCGTTGCCCAGACAGGGGCTACCTACGAGCAGTACTTC.

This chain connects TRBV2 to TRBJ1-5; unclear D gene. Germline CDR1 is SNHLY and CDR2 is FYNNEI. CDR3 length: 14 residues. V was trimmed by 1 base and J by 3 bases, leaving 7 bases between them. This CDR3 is CASSEGGYNQPQHF. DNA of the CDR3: TGTGCCAGCAGTGAAGGCGGGTACAATCAGCCCCAGCATTTT.

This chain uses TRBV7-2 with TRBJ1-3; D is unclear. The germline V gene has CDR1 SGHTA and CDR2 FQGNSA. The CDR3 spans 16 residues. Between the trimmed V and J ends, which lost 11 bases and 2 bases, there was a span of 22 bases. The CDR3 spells CAVYPEVKGPGNTIYF. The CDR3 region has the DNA TGTGCCGTATACCCAGAGGTGAAGGGCCCTGGAAACACCATATATTTT.

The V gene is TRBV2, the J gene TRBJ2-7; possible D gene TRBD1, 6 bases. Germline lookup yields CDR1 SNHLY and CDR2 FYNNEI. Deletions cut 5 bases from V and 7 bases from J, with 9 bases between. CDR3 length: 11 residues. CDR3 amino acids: CASSRTVEQYF. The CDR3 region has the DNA TGTGCCAGCAGTCGGACAGTTGAGCAGTACTTC.

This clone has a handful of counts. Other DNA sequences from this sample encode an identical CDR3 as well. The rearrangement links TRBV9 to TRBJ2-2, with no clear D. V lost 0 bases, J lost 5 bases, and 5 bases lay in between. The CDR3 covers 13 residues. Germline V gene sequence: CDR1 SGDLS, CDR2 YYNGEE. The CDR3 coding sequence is TGTGCCAGCAGCGTAGGATCGACCGGGGAGCTGTTTTTT. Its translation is CASSVGSTGELFF.

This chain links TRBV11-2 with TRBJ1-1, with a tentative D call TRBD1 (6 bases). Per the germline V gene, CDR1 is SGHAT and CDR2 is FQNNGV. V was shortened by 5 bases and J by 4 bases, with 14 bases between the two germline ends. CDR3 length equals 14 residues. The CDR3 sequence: CASSQGGGATEAFF. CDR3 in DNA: TGTGCCAGCAGCCAAGGCGGGGGGGCCACTGAAGCTTTCTTT.

Written as DNA, the CDR3 is TGTGCCTGGACCCCCTTGTGGACAGGATCCTATAATTCACCCCTCCACTTT. Protein: CAWTPLWTGSYNSPLHF. The genes are TRBV30 and TRBJ1-6, with 7 bases aligning to TRBD1. This CDR3 has 17 residues. With V trimmed by 4 bases and J by 1 base, 10 bases remained unmatched. Germline V lookup: CDR1 GTSNPN, CDR2 SVGIG (reference sequence).